This T cell receptor (beta chain) was recorded in a study of T cells in Graves' hyperthyroidism and ophthalmopathy. It was RNA transcripts that yielded the amplified TCR beta CDR3 regions. First-round RT-PCR targeting the TCR CDR3 was performed with the HTBI primer set. TCRdb itself ran the multiplex PCR reads through MiXCR, one entry per CDR3 protein. The sample lists a few hundred thousand distinct CDR3 sequences, approximately 15% occurring once. Study-wide results and caveats: Ophthalmopathy, as predicted by the model, came a median roughly 6.5 months after the prediction. Blood samples included most of the expanded thyroid clonotypes exceeding 0.001.

The CDR3 loop spans 14 amino acids. Per the germline V gene, CDR1 is SEHNR and CDR2 is FQNEAQ (reference sequence). J gave up 6 bases and V 3 bases, and 3 bases lay outside the gene matches. A patient was excluded if there was uncontrolled infection, other autoimmune disease, pregnancy or lactation. Fresh peripheral blood, 9.5 to 10 ml of it, supplied the PBMCs. With regard to this clonotype: Its antigen is currently unknown.

Sequencing was done on a sample of blood. This rearrangement joins TRBV7-9 to TRBJ2-3; 10 bases are a match to TRBD2. The TCR was taken from a woman in her thirties or forties with Graves' ophthalmopathy. CDR3 residues: CASSFQRGGDTQYF. For the CDR3, the DNA is TGTGCCAGCAGCTTTCAGCGGGGGGGTGATACGCAGTATTTT.